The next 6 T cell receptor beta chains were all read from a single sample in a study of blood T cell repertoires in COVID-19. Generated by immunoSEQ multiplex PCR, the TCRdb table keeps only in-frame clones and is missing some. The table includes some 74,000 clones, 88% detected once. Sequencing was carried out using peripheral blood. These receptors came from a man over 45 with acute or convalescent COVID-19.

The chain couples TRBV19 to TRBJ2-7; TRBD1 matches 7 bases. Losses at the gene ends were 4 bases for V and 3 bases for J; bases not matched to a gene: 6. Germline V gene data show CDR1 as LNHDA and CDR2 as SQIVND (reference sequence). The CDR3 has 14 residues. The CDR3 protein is CASSTDRDHYEQYF. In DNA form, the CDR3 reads TGTGCCAGTAGTACCGACAGGGACCACTACGAGCAGTACTTC.

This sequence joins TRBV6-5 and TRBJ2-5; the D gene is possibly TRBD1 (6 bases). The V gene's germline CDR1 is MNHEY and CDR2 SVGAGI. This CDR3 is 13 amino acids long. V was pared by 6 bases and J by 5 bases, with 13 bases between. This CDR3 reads CASRVHRAETQYF. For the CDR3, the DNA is TGTGCCAGCAGAGTCCACAGGGCTGAGACCCAGTACTTC.

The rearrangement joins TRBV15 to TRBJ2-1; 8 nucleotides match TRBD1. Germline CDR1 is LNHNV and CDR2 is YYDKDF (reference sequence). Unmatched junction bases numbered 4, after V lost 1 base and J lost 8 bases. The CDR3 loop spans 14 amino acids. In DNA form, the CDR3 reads TGTGCCACCAGCAGAGTCCCGACAGGGGATGAGCAGTTCTTC. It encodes CATSRVPTGDEQFF.

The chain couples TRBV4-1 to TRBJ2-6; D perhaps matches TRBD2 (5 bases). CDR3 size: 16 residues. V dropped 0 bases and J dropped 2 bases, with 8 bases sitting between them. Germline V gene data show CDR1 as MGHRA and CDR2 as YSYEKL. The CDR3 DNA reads TGCGCCAGCAGCCAAGATTCCGGGGCTGGGGCCAACGTCCTGACTTTC. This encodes CASSQDSGAGANVLTF.

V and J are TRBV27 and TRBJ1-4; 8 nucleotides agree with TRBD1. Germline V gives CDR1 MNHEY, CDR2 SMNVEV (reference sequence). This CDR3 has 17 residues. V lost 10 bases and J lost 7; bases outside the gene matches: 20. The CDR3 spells CATSRGQGSYVGEKLFF. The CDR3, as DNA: TGTGCCACCTCCCGTGGACAGGGCTCATATGTCGGTGAAAAACTGTTTTTT.

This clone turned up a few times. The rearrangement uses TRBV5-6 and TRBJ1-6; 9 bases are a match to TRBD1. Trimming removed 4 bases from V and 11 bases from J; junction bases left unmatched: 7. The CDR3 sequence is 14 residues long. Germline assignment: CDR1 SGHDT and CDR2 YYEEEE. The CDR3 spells CASSVRDRAPPLHF. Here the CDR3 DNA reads TGTGCCAGCAGCGTCCGGGACAGGGCGCCACCCCTCCACTTT.